One and the same sample provided the 28 T cell receptor beta chains below, sequenced in a study of T cells in lung cancer brain metastases. Libraries were prepared by immunoSEQ multiplex PCR; TCRdb keeps only in-frame clonotypes and omits some of them. The sample records a few thousand clones, 87% being singletons. The sequenced sample was tumor tissue from the primary lung tumor. The receptors shown here come from a man aged 55 to 69 with non-small cell lung cancer.

A remark on this clone: One junction end disagrees with the germline gene, perhaps due to a read error. The V and J genes are TRBV18 and TRBJ1-2; the D gene is possibly TRBD1 (5 bases). The CDR3 spans 14 residues. In germline, CDR1 is KGHSH, CDR2 LQKENI. This chain's CDR3 is CASSPSSGNYSYTF. CDR3 nucleotide sequence: TGTGCCAGCTCACCTTCTTCAGGGAACTATAGCTACACCTTC.

The gene calls are TRBV2 and TRBJ2-2, with a tentative D call TRBD1 (5 bases). V was clipped by 5 bases and J by 3 bases, with 13 bases between them. There are 15 residues in the CDR3. Germline CDR1 SNHLY, CDR2 FYNNEI. The CDR3 DNA is TGTGCCAGCAGTATCCGGACACCATACACCGGGGAGCTGTTTTTT. Residues: CASSIRTPYTGELFF.

The rearrangement links TRBV13 to TRBJ2-1, with 11 bases fitting TRBD2. The CDR3 has 16 amino acids. V was clipped by 1 base and J by 9 bases; unmatched bases: 8. CDR1 is PRHDT, CDR2 FYEKMQ, per germline (reference sequence). DNA of the CDR3: TGTGCCAGCAGCTTAGAGGTAGCGGGGGGGCCGGGTGAGCAGTTCTTC. Residues: CASSLEVAGGPGEQFF.

Of note for this clone: One end of the junction varies from germline; a read error may be responsible. V is TRBV5-6 and J is TRBJ2-4, with 7 bases lining up with TRBD1. Germline values: CDR1 SGHDT, CDR2 YYEEEE. This CDR3 is 14 amino acids long. CDR3 amino acids: CVSSQTGVQNIQYF. In DNA, the CDR3 is TGTGTCAGCAGCCAAACAGGGGTCCAAAACATTCAGTACTTC.

The chain carries TRBV2 and TRBJ2-7; D not resolved. Germline V gene lookup returns CDR1 SNHLY and CDR2 FYNNEI. The CDR3 sequence is 14 residues long. The ends were cut back, 4 bases at V and 1 base at J, with 11 bases in the middle. CDR3 coding DNA: TGTGCCAGCAGTGTAACAGAATTTTCCTACGAGCAGTACTTC. It yields the protein CASSVTEFSYEQYF.

This clone was counted once. The J gene is TRBJ2-5, the V gene TRBV6-5, with D maybe TRBD2 (6 bases). V lost 7 bases to trimming and J lost 2 bases, with 11 bases between them. This CDR3 is built from 13 residues. Germline V lookup: CDR1 MNHEY, CDR2 SVGAGI. The CDR3 reads CASTRGLQETQYF. The CDR3 DNA is TGTGCCAGCACCCGGGGGTTACAAGAGACCCAGTACTTC.

This chain links TRBV30 with TRBJ2-5; D possibly corresponds to TRBD2 (5 bases). The CDR3 is 14 residues long. Trimming removed 0 bases at V and 5 bases at J, with 13 bases between. Germline CDR1 and CDR2: GTSNPN and SVGIG (reference sequence). In nucleotides, the CDR3 is TGTGCCTGGAGTGTACCCGGGGTACGGGAGACCCAGTACTTC. Translating it yields CAWSVPGVRETQYF.

The V and J genes are TRBV5-6 and TRBJ1-4, with 8 bases identical to TRBD1. Germline V gives CDR1 SGHDT, CDR2 YYEEEE. Trimming took 0 bases from V and 6 from J; bases not matched to a gene: 7. The CDR3 totals 16 residues. The CDR3 DNA sequence: TGTGCCAGCAGCTTGGTTGGACAGGGAGTACATGAAAAACTGTTTTTT. Amino acid sequence: CASSLVGQGVHEKLFF.

The chain couples TRBV5-1 to TRBJ2-1, with TRBD2 matching 7 bases. V gave up 0 bases and J gave up 0 bases; unmatched junction bases: 0. CDR1 and CDR2 from the germline V gene are SGHRS and YFSETQ. The CDR3 totals 15 residues. This chain's CDR3 is CASSLASGSYNEQFF. The CDR3 nucleotides are TGCGCCAGCAGCTTGGCTAGCGGCTCCTACAATGAGCAGTTCTTC.

The V gene is TRBV5-1, the J gene TRBJ1-1, with 10 bases that match TRBD1. V dropped 5 bases and J dropped 6; count of bases not matched to a gene: 4. Germline assignment: CDR1 SGHRS and CDR2 YFSETQ. This CDR3 has 13 amino acids. This CDR3 is CASSDRGRPEAFF. The DNA for the CDR3 is TGCGCCAGCAGTGACAGGGGGCGCCCTGAAGCTTTCTTT.

The chain combines TRBV2 with TRBJ1-2; D remains ambiguous. The CDR3 is made up of 12 amino acids. Germline loops: CDR1 SNHLY, CDR2 FYNNEI. V was clipped by 10 bases and J by 6 bases, with 15 bases between them. The CDR3 bases are TGTGCCACCCGGATGACGGGAGATGGCTACACCTTC. It translates to CATRMTGDGYTF.

The chain has TRBV6-1 and TRBJ1-5, with D possibly TRBD1 on 5 matching bases. The V gene lost 6 bases and the J gene lost 3 bases, with 15 bases spanning the gap. The CDR3 is 15 amino acids. Germline V CDR1 and CDR2: MNHNS, SASEGT. The CDR3 region has the DNA TGTGCCAGCAGCATCTCCGGGGGTTACAATCAGCCCCAGCATTTT. Amino acids: CASSISGGYNQPQHF.

The rearrangement uses TRBV5-1 and TRBJ2-2; D remains unclear. The CDR3 covers 13 residues. Trimming took off 3 bases at V and 6 bases at J, with 9 bases between the two ends. The germline V gene encodes CDR1 SGHRS and CDR2 YFSETQ. The CDR3 reads CASSSTPSGELFF. The CDR3 region has the DNA TGCGCCAGCAGCTCAACCCCTTCCGGGGAGCTGTTTTTT.

The V and J genes are TRBV5-1 and TRBJ2-5, with 9 bases fitting TRBD2. Germline-derived CDR1 and CDR2 are SGHRS and YFSETQ. V lost 6 bases and J lost 5; bases outside the gene matches: 2. This CDR3 has 12 residues. As DNA, the CDR3 is TGCGCCAGCAACAGCGGGAGGGAGACCCAGTACTTC. Protein sequence: CASNSGRETQYF. The entire variable domain, with the rest obtained from reference TRBV5-1 and TRBJ2-5, is as follows: KAGVTQTPRYLIKTRGQQVTLSCSPISGHRSVSWYQQTPGQGLQFLFEYFSETQRNKGNFPGRFSGRQFSNSRSEMNVSTLELGDSALYLCASNSGRETQYFGPGTRLLVL.

The rearrangement links TRBV19 to TRBJ1-5; 11 bases agree with TRBD1. CDR3 size: 16 residues. The V gene end was trimmed by 1 base and the J gene end by 6 bases; junction bases not matched to a gene: 5. The germline CDR1 and CDR2 sequences are LNHDA and SQIVND (reference sequence). The chain's CDR3 is CASSIGTGGASQPQHF. The CDR3 DNA reads as TGTGCCAGTAGTATAGGGACAGGGGGCGCATCTCAGCCCCAGCATTTT.

The V gene is TRBV11-3, the J gene TRBJ2-5; 7 positions agree with TRBD2. Per germline, CDR1 SGHNT and CDR2 YENEEA. The V gene end was trimmed by 3 bases and the J gene end by 5 bases; junction bases not matched to a gene: 6. The CDR3 has 14 residues. CDR3 nucleotides: TGTGCCAGCAGCTTTGGGGGGGGACGGGAGACCCAGTACTTC. Protein sequence: CASSFGGGRETQYF.

This clone was detected once. The chain carries TRBV7-6 and TRBJ2-3; tentative D call: TRBD1 (5 bases). Trimming stripped 5 bases from V and 4 bases from J, with 13 bases between. The germline V gene encodes CDR1 SGHVS and CDR2 FNYEAQ. CDR3 length: 14 residues. Here the CDR3 reads CASSRSGIPDTQYF. The CDR3 DNA reads as TGTGCCAGCAGCCGCTCAGGGATCCCAGATACGCAGTATTTT.

This clone has just one count. The genes are TRBV6-1 and TRBJ1-2; possibly TRBD1 for D (6 bases). The CDR3 length is 15 residues. From germline, CDR1 is MNHNS and CDR2 SASEGT. V lost 5 bases to trimming and J lost 2 bases, with 15 bases between them. CDR3 sequence reads: CASSTARTVNYGYTF. CDR3 nucleotide sequence: TGTGCCAGCAGTACCGCCCGGACAGTGAACTATGGCTACACCTTC.

Of note for this clone: Within the sample, other DNA sequences also encode this same CDR3. V and J are TRBV5-1 and TRBJ2-3; D remains unclear. The V gene's germline CDR1 is SGHRS and CDR2 YFSETQ. V was shortened by 0 bases and J by 1 base, with 6 bases between the two germline ends. The CDR3 contains 14 residues. CDR3 DNA sequence: TGCGCCAGCAGCTTGGAACGGGGCACAGATACGCAGTATTTT. Its translation: CASSLERGTDTQYF.

On this clone: The junction and the germline gene differ at one end; a read error may be behind it. The J gene is TRBJ2-1, the V gene TRBV10-3; D is perhaps TRBD2 (6 bases). CDR1 and CDR2 (germline): ENHRY, SYGVKD. This CDR3 contains 14 residues. This CDR3 is CAISESLAPNEQFF. The DNA of the CDR3 is TGTGCCATTAGTGAGTCCCTAGCGCCCAATGAGCAGTTCTTC.

Concerning this clone: This CDR3 is also generated by other DNA sequences in the sample. V and J are TRBV7-6 and TRBJ2-7; D gene unclear. V was cut by 1 base and J by 3 bases, with 7 bases left in between. The CDR3 consists of 13 residues. Germline CDR1 reads SGHVS; CDR2 reads FNYEAQ. The CDR3: CASSLGPNYEQYF. CDR3 nucleotide sequence: TGTGCCAGCAGCTTAGGTCCCAACTACGAGCAGTACTTC.

J is TRBJ2-5 and V is TRBV15; tentative D call: TRBD2 (5 bases). Germline CDR1 reads LNHNV; CDR2 reads YYDKDF (reference sequence). This CDR3 spans 13 amino acids. The V end lost 0 bases, the J end lost 4 bases, and 6 bases lay between the germline ends. CDR3 residues: CATSRDRGETQYF. The CDR3 coding sequence is TGTGCCACCAGCAGAGATCGGGGAGAGACCCAGTACTTC.

The rearrangement uses TRBV6-1 and TRBJ1-5; TRBD1 might be the D (5 bases). The germline V gene encodes CDR1 MNHNS and CDR2 SASEGT. V was trimmed by 3 bases and J by 5 bases, leaving 11 bases between them. This CDR3 contains 14 residues. The DNA of the CDR3 is TGTGCCAGCAGTGAGGGGGGTTATGATCAGCCCCAGCATTTT. Translating it yields CASSEGGYDQPQHF.

The rearrangement joins TRBV5-1 to TRBJ2-3; D uncertain. There are 15 residues in the CDR3. CDR1 is SGHRS and CDR2 is YFSETQ in the germline V gene. V was shortened by 3 bases and J by 0 bases, with 11 bases between the two germline ends. The CDR3 coding sequence is TGCGCCAGCAGCTCCCAGGATTCTAGCACAGATACGCAGTATTTT. Its protein product is CASSSQDSSTDTQYF.

The J gene is TRBJ2-1, the V gene TRBV10-2; TRBD2 aligns across 8 bases. After removal of 6 bases from V and 4 bases from J, the junction contained 2 bases not matched to a gene. CDR3 size: 13 residues. Germline values: CDR1 WSHSY, CDR2 SAAADI. The CDR3 sequence is CASRTSAYNEQFF. The CDR3 bases are TGCGCCAGCAGGACTAGCGCGTACAATGAGCAGTTCTTC.

CDR3 in amino acids: CASRPGQGYGYTF. As DNA, the CDR3 is TGCGCCAGCAGACCCGGACAGGGCTATGGCTACACCTTC. The gene calls are TRBV10-2 and TRBJ1-2; 8 nucleotides agree with TRBD1. CDR3 length equals 13 residues. After removal of 6 bases from V and 4 bases from J, the junction contained 4 bases not matched to a gene. Germline loops: CDR1 WSHSY, CDR2 SAAADI.

The rearrangement links TRBV19 to TRBJ1-2; 8 bases match TRBD1. Germline CDR1 is LNHDA and CDR2 is SQIVND (reference sequence). V lost 8 bases and J lost 7; bases outside the gene matches: 9. The CDR3 sequence is 13 residues long. CDR3 loop: CASGTGGHLGYTF. CDR3 nucleotide sequence: TGTGCCAGTGGGACAGGTGGGCATCTTGGCTACACCTTC.

The V call is TRBV19, the J call TRBJ2-1; the match to TRBD2 covers 9 bases. The CDR3 is 16 residues long. CDR1 LNHDA and CDR2 SQIVND come from the germline V gene (reference sequence). J gave up 5 bases and V 9 bases, and 14 bases lay outside the gene matches. The CDR3 reads CASSLPIAGVHNEQFF. The CDR3 DNA follows: TGTGCCAGCTCCCTTCCCATAGCGGGAGTGCACAATGAGCAGTTCTTC. Complete variable domain (other parts from reference TRBV19 and TRBJ2-1): DGGITQSPKYLFRKEGQNVTLSCEQNLNHDAMYWYRQDPGQGLRLIYYSQIVNDFQKGDIAEGYSVSREKKESFPLTVTSAQKNPTAFYLCASSLPIAGVHNEQFFGPGTRLTVL.